These T cell receptor beta chains were read from a single sample in a study of blood T cells in healthy people across ages. TCRdb fed the 5' RACE reads into MiXCR, producing one record per CDR3 protein. The sample lists 1.5 million to 2 million distinct CDR3 sequences; around 40% were seen once. The source material was blood. The receptors were sampled from a human donor in good health. Each CDR3 is given with its conserved first and last residue. D genes are given only for firm matches. A row's size may be missing; if present it is once, few, many or a size class.

v_gene	abundance	j_gene	d_gene	CDR3aa	CDR3nt
TRBV28	.	TRBJ2-5	TRBD2	CASSREGLAGEETQYF	TGTGCCAGCAGCCGGGAGGGACTAGCGGGGGAAGAGACCCAGTACTTC
TRBV15	.	TRBJ1-1	TRBD1	CATSRDRWGQENTEAFF	TGTGCCACCAGCAGAGACCGGTGGGGACAGGAGAACACTGAAGCTTTCTTT
TRBV11-2	few	TRBJ2-7	.	CASSLRLEQYF	TGTGCCAGCAGCTTACGCCTCGAGCAGTACTTC
TRBV7-9	many	TRBJ1-2	.	CASSPGSGYTF	TGTGCCAGCAGCCCAGGGTCCGGCTACACCTTC
TRBV20-1	.	TRBJ2-2	.	CSARAGSNTGELFF	TGCAGTGCTAGGGCGGGGTCGAACACCGGGGAGCTGTTTTTT
TRBV5-1	few	TRBJ2-1	TRBD2	CASSGGLAGHNEQFF	TGCGCCAGCAGCGGTGGACTAGCGGGGCACAATGAGCAGTTCTTC
TRBV30	once	TRBJ1-4	.	CAWSPTNEKLFF	TGTGCCTGGAGCCCAACTAATGAAAAACTGTTTTTT
TRBV20-1	.	TRBJ2-1	.	CSARRRGLNEQFF	TGCAGTGCTAGGCGGAGGGGGCTAAATGAGCAGTTCTTC
TRBV5-6	.	TRBJ2-3	TRBD2	CASSFGTSGPYTQYF	TGTGCCAGCAGCTTTGGGACTAGCGGGCCTTATACGCAGTATTTT
TRBV25-1	.	TRBJ1-6	.	CASSEYLIGHQPHNSPLHF	TGTGCCAGCAGTGAATATCTAATCGGACACCAACCTCATAATTCACCCCTCCACTTT
TRBV7-9	many	TRBJ1-4	.	CASSSRGSNEKLFF	TGTGCCAGCAGCTCCAGGGGTAGCAATGAAAAACTGTTTTTT
TRBV20-1	.	TRBJ2-4	.	CSARESGRAKNIQYF	TGCAGTGCTAGAGAGTCTGGGAGAGCCAAAAACATTCAGTACTTC
TRBV5-1	.	TRBJ1-1	.	CASRGATLEPEAFF	TGCGCCAGCAGAGGGGCGACCCTCGAACCTGAAGCTTTCTTT
TRBV5-1	.	TRBJ1-2	TRBD1	CASSLEGRGDYGYTF	TGCGCCAGCAGCTTGGAGGGCAGGGGGGACTATGGCTACACCTTC
TRBV7-9	.	TRBJ2-7	.	CTSSPQYEQYF	TGTACCAGCAGCCCCCAGTACGAGCAGTACTTC
TRBV11-2	.	TRBJ2-2	TRBD2	CASNLTSWVTGELFF	TGTGCCAGCAACCTGACTAGCTGGGTCACCGGGGAGCTGTTTTTT
TRBV29-1	.	TRBJ2-3	.	CSVFDIPASTDTQYF	TGCAGCGTTTTCGACATTCCCGCTAGCACAGATACGCAGTATTTT
TRBV7-9	few	TRBJ1-1	.	CASSNPGDDTEAFF	TGTGCCAGCAGCAATCCGGGCGATGACACTGAAGCTTTCTTT
TRBV5-1	few	TRBJ1-3	.	CASSPEYSGNTIYF	TGCGCCAGCAGCCCGGAATACTCTGGAAACACCATATATTTT
TRBV7-2	.	TRBJ2-5	TRBD2	CASSLASGGVETQYF	TGTGCCAGCAGCTTAGCTAGCGGGGGGGTCGAGACCCAGTACTTC
TRBV20-1	few	TRBJ2-7	TRBD1	CSAVQGANYEQYF	TGCAGTGCCGTACAGGGGGCCAACTACGAGCAGTACTTC
TRBV6-1	.	TRBJ2-3	.	CASEDRLSTDTQYF	TGTGCCAGCGAAGACAGGCTTAGCACAGATACGCAGTATTTT
TRBV12-3/TRBV12-4	.	TRBJ2-3	.	CASLRRGTPTDTQYF	TGTGCCAGCCTAAGACGAGGGACTCCCACAGATACGCAGTATTTT
TRBV6-5	.	TRBJ1-2	.	CASSYVAGDGYTF	TGTGCCAGCAGTTACGTGGCAGGGGATGGCTACACCTTC
TRBV29-1	.	TRBJ1-1	.	CSVEFVGNARIEAFF	TGCAGCGTTGAGTTTGTAGGAAACGCACGGATTGAAGCTTTCTTT
TRBV4-1	few	TRBJ2-1	TRBD1	CASSQGDSSRAFF	TGCGCCAGCAGCCAAGGGGACAGCTCAAGGGCGTTCTTC
TRBV13	few	TRBJ1-2	TRBD1	CASSFTGGSRGYTF	TGTGCCAGCAGCTTTACAGGGGGCTCGAGGGGCTACACCTTC
TRBV28	many	TRBJ2-7	.	CASSLVGLYEQYF	TGTGCCAGCAGTCTGGTCGGACTCTACGAGCAGTACTTC
TRBV10-3	.	TRBJ2-1	.	CAIKDGSSYNEQFF	TGTGCCATCAAGGACGGGAGCTCCTACAATGAGCAGTTCTTC
TRBV15	.	TRBJ2-3	.	CATSRDFTDTQYF	TGTGCCACCAGCAGGGACTTCACAGATACGCAGTATTTT
TRBV28	.	TRBJ1-1	TRBD1	CASKATGKVNTGAFF	TGTGCCAGCAAGGCGACAGGGAAGGTGAACACTGGAGCTTTCTTT
TRBV20-1	.	TRBJ2-4	TRBD2	CSASRTSGGAKNIQYF	TGCAGTGCTAGTCGGACTAGCGGGGGAGCCAAAAACATTCAGTACTTC
TRBV11-1	.	TRBJ2-7	.	CASSFSHTSNYEQYF	TGTGCCAGCAGCTTTTCCCACACATCAAACTACGAGCAGTACTTC
TRBV7-9	few	TRBJ2-1	TRBD2	CASSLGVLAGPRSSYNEQFF	TGTGCCAGCAGCTTAGGGGTTCTAGCGGGGCCTAGGAGCTCCTACAATGAGCAGTTCTTC
TRBV7-2	.	TRBJ1-2	TRBD1	CASSLDSWTGSGYTF	TGTGCCAGCAGCTTAGATTCTTGGACAGGGAGTGGCTACACCTTC
TRBV6-6	once	TRBJ1-5	TRBD1	CASSYPGGSNQPQHF	TGTGCCAGCAGTTACCCAGGGGGGAGCAATCAGCCCCAGCATTTT
TRBV7-8	.	TRBJ1-5	.	CASSLEQGENQPQHF	TGTGCCAGCAGCTTAGAACAGGGCGAGAATCAGCCCCAGCATTTT
TRBV4-2	.	TRBJ1-1	.	CASSQEGSWNTEAFF	TGTGCCAGCAGCCAGGAGGGCAGTTGGAACACTGAAGCTTTCTTT
TRBV27	once	TRBJ2-1	.	CASSSQFGEQFF	TGTGCCAGCAGTTCCCAGTTTGGTGAGCAGTTCTTC
TRBV27	.	TRBJ2-7	TRBD1	CASRRQGRAHEQYF	TGTGCCAGCAGGAGACAGGGTAGGGCCCACGAGCAGTACTTC
TRBV5-6	.	TRBJ2-1	TRBD2	CASSSRAGGITSSYNEQFF	TGTGCCAGCAGCTCAAGAGCGGGGGGCATCACGAGCTCCTACAATGAGCAGTTCTTC
TRBV6-1	.	TRBJ2-1	TRBD1	CASSDWDRVTYNEQFF	TGTGCCAGCAGTGACTGGGACAGGGTGACTTACAATGAGCAGTTCTTC
TRBV27	.	TRBJ2-7	.	CASSLGWAGSSYEQYF	TGTGCCAGCAGTTTAGGTTGGGCAGGCAGCTCCTACGAGCAGTACTTC
TRBV12-3/TRBV12-4	.	TRBJ1-6	.	CASSPRQAAPLHF	TGTGCCAGCAGTCCAAGACAGGCTGCACCCCTCCACTTT
TRBV7-3	.	TRBJ2-7	TRBD2	CASSFQAGAAYEQYF	TGTGCCAGCAGCTTTCAAGCGGGGGCCGCCTACGAGCAGTACTTC
TRBV10-3	few	TRBJ2-5	.	CAISESGGAGEQYF	TGTGCCATCAGTGAGTCTGGGGGGGCTGGTGAGCAGTACTTC
TRBV20-1	few	TRBJ2-1	TRBD1	CSARDRAYNEQFF	TGCAGTGCACGGGACAGAGCCTACAATGAGCAGTTCTTC
TRBV2	.	TRBJ2-5	TRBD2	CASIEGTKYQETQYF	TGTGCCAGCATCGAAGGGACTAAGTACCAAGAGACCCAGTACTTC
TRBV18	.	TRBJ2-1	.	CASSPGLDRGRGEQFF	TGTGCCAGCTCTCCCGGACTAGACCGGGGCAGGGGTGAGCAGTTCTTC
TRBV29-1	few	TRBJ1-2	TRBD1	CSVAQRQGGGYTF	TGCAGCGTCGCTCAGAGACAGGGGGGTGGCTACACCTTC
TRBV2	.	TRBJ2-7	.	CASNRDTSSYEQYF	TGTGCCAGCAACCGGGACACGAGCTCCTACGAGCAGTACTTC